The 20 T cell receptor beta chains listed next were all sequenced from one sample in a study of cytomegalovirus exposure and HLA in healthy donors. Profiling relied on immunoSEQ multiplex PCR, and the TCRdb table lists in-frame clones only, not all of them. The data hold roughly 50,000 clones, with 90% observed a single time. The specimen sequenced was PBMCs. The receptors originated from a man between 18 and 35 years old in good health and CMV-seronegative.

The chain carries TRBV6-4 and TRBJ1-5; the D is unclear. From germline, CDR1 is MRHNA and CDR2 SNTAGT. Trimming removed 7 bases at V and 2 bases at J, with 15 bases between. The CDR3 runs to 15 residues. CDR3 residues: CASTYGGFGNQPQHF. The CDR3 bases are TGTGCCAGCACCTATGGAGGGTTCGGCAATCAGCCCCAGCATTTT.

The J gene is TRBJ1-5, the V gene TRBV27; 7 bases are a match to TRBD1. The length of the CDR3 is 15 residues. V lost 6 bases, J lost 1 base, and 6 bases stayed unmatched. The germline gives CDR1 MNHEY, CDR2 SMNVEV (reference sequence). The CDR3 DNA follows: TGTGCCAGCAGGGACAGGCCTAGGAGCAATCAGCCCCAGCATTTT. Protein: CASRDRPRSNQPQHF.

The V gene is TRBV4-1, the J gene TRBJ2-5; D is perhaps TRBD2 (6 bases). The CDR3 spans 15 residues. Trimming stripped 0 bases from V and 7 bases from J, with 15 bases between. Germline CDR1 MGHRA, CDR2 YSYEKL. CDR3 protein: CASSQEIASVGTQYF. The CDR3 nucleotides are TGCGCCAGCAGCCAAGAAATTGCTAGCGTTGGGACCCAGTACTTC.

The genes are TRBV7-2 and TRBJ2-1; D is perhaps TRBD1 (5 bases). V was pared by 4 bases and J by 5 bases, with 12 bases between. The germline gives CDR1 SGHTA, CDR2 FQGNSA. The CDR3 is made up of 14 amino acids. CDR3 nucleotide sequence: TGTGCCAGCAGCTCTCAGGGTGGGCACAATGAGCAGTTCTTC. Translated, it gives CASSSQGGHNEQFF. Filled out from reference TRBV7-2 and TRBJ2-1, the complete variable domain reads GAGVSQSPSNKVTEKGKDVELRCDPISGHTALYWYRQSLGQGLEFLIYFQGNSAPDKSGLPSDRFSAERTGGSVSTLTIQRTQQEDSAVYLCASSSQGGHNEQFFGPGTRLTVL.

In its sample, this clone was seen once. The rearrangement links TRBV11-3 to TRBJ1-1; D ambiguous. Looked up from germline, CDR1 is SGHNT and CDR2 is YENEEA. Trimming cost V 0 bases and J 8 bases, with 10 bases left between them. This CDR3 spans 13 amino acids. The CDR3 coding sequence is TGTGCCAGCAGCTTAGAGACGGGAGGGGAAGCTTTCTTT. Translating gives CASSLETGGEAFF.

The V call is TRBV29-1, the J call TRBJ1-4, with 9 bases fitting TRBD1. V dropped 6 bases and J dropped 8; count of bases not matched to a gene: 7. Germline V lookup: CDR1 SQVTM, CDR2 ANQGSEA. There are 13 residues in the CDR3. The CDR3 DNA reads TGCAGCGTACGGGGACAGGGTGAGGAAAAACTGTTTTTT. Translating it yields CSVRGQGEEKLFF.

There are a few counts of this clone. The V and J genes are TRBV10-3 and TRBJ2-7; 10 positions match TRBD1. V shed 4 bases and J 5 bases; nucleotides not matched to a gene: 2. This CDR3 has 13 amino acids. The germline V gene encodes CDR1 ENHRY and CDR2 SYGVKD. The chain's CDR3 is CAISGTGGDEQYF. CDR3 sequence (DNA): TGTGCCATCAGTGGGACAGGGGGGGACGAGCAGTACTTC.

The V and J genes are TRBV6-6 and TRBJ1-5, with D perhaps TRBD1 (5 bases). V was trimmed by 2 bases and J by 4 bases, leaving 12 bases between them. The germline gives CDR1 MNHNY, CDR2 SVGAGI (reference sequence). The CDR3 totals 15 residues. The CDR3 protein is CASSYAGYRNQPQHF. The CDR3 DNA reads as TGTGCCAGCAGTTACGCAGGGTATCGTAATCAGCCCCAGCATTTT.

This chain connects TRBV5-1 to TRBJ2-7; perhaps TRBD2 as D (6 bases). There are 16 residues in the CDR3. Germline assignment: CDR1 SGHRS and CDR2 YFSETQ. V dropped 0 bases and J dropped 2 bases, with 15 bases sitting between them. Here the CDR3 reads CASSLAVTSFTYEQYF. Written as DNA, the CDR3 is TGCGCCAGCAGCTTGGCCGTAACTAGCTTTACCTACGAGCAGTACTTC.

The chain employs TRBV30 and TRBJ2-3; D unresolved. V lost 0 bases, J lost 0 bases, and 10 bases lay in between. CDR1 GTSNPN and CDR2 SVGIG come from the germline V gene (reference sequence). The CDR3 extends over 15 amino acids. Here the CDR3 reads CAWSVQLTSTDTQYF. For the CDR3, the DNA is TGTGCCTGGAGTGTACAACTGACTAGCACAGATACGCAGTATTTT.

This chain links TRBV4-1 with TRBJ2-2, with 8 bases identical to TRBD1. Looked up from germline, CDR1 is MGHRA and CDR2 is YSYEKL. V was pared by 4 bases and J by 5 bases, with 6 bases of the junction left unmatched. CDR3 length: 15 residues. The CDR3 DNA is TGCGCCAGCAGCCTCTGGACAGGGAAAACCGGGGAGCTGTTTTTT. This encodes CASSLWTGKTGELFF.

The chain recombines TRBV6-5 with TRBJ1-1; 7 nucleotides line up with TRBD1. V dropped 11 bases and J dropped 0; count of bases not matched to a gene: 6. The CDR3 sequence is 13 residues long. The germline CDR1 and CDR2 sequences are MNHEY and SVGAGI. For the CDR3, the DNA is TGTGCCGGAAGGACAGGAGTGAACACTGAAGCTTTCTTT. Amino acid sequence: CAGRTGVNTEAFF.

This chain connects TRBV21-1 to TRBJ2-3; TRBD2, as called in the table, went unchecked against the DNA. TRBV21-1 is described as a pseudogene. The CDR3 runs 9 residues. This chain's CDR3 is CASSPSQYF. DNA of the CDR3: TGTGCCAGCAGCCCGTCGCAGTATTTT.

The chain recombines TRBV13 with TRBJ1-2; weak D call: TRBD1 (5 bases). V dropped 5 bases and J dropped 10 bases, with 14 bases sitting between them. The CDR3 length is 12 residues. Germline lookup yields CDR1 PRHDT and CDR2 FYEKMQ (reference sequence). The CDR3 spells CASSGDSEAYTF. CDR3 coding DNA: TGTGCCAGCAGCGGAGACAGCGAGGCCTACACCTTC.

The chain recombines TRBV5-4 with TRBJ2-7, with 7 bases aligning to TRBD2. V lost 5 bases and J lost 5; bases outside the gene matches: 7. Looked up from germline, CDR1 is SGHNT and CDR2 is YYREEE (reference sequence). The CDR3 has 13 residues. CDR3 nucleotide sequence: TGTGCCAGCAGAGGACTAGGGACCGACGAGCAGTACTTC. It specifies CASRGLGTDEQYF. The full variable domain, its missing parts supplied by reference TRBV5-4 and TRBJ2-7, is ETGVTQSPTHLIKTRGQQVTLRCSSQSGHNTVSWYQQALGQGPQFIFQYYREEENGRGNFPPRFSGLQFPNYSSELNVNALELDDSALYLCASRGLGTDEQYFGPGTRLTVT.

As DNA, the CDR3 is TGTGCCAGCTCATCTCGGACGACAGATAGGTGGGAAAAACTGTTTTTT. It translates to CASSSRTTDRWEKLFF. The gene calls are TRBV18 and TRBJ1-4, with D possibly matching TRBD1 (5 bases). Germline lookup yields CDR1 KGHSH and CDR2 LQKENI. Trimming removed 5 bases at V and 8 bases at J, with 21 bases between. The CDR3 has 16 residues.

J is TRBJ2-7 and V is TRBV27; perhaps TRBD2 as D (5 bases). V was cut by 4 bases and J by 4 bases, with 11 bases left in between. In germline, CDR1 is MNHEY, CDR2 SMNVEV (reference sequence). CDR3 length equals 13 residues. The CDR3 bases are TGTGCCAGCAGTTCCGGGATCCGATACGAGCAGTACTTC. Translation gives CASSSGIRYEQYF.

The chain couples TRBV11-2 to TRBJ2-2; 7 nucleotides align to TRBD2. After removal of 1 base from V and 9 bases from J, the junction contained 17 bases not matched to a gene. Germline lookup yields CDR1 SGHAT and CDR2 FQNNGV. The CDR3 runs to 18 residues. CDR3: CASSLAAPAGPGGWELFF. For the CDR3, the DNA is TGTGCCAGCAGCTTAGCCGCCCCTGCGGGACCGGGGGGATGGGAGCTGTTTTTT.

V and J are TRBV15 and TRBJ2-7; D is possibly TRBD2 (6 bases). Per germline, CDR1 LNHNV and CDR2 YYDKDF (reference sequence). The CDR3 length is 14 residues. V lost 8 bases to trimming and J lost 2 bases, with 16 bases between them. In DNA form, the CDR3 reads TGTGCCACCGCACTTGGGACTGGAGCCTACGAGCAGTACTTC. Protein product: CATALGTGAYEQYF.

This CDR3 is CASSHTSGSANEQFF. DNA for the CDR3: TGTGCCAGCAGCCACACTAGCGGGAGTGCCAATGAGCAGTTCTTC. V is TRBV6-4 and J is TRBJ2-1, with TRBD2 identical over 11 bases. V trimming: 6 bases; J trimming: 6 bases; junction bases outside the gene matches: 7. Germline loops: CDR1 MRHNA, CDR2 SNTAGT. The CDR3 spans 15 residues.